The next 18 T cell receptor beta chains were all read from a single sample in a study of PD-L1 blockade in urothelial cancer. Data came from immunoSEQ multiplex PCR; TCRdb stores just in-frame clones and leaves some out. The top ten clones hold around 1.8% of a sample with more than 30,000 clones, approximately 90% of them seen once. Here the sequenced sample was PBMCs, taken around atezolizumab (anti-PD-L1) treatment. The receptors stem from a man aged 60-69 years with urothelial cancer.

The V and J genes are TRBV28 and TRBJ1-5, with 7 bases identical to TRBD1. Trimming removed 6 bases from V and 4 bases from J; junction bases left unmatched: 6. The germline gives CDR1 MDHEN, CDR2 SYDVKM. The CDR3 spans 14 residues. The DNA of the CDR3 is TGTGCCAGCAGGAGACAGGGCGGGAATCAGCCCCAGCATTTT. It encodes CASRRQGGNQPQHF.

The chain joins TRBV4-1 to TRBJ2-3; D is possibly TRBD2 (5 bases). V was trimmed by 4 bases and J by 3 bases, leaving 14 bases between them. The CDR3 spans 15 residues. Germline V gives CDR1 MGHRA, CDR2 YSYEKL. CDR3 amino acids: CASSPSPRETDTQYF. The CDR3 region has the DNA TGCGCCAGCAGCCCCAGCCCGAGGGAAACAGATACGCAGTATTTT.

V and J are TRBV2 and TRBJ1-6; a weak D match, TRBD1 (6 bases). This CDR3 is built from 14 residues. Per germline, CDR1 SNHLY and CDR2 FYNNEI. V was cut by 6 bases and J by 1 base, with 7 bases left in between. The CDR3, as DNA: TGTGCCAGCAGCGGACAGTCCTATAATTCACCCCTCCACTTT. It is translated as CASSGQSYNSPLHF.

The CDR3 nucleotides are TGTGCCTGGAGTGTACGGTACGACAGGGGCAATCAGCCCCAGCATTTT. Its protein is CAWSVRYDRGNQPQHF. The chain recombines TRBV30 with TRBJ1-5; TRBD1 agrees at 7 bases. The germline V gene encodes CDR1 GTSNPN and CDR2 SVGIG (reference sequence). This CDR3 region has 16 residues. Trimming at V came to 0 bases and at J to 2 bases, leaving 7 bases not matched to a gene.

CDR3: CASSFTGGNEQFF. CDR3 bases: TGTGCCAGCAGTTTTACAGGGGGGAATGAGCAGTTCTTC. The V and J genes are TRBV6-6 and TRBJ2-1, with TRBD1 matching 8 bases. Germline CDR1 reads MNHNY; CDR2 reads SVGAGI (reference sequence). The CDR3 consists of 13 residues. The V segment lost 4 bases and the J segment 7 bases; nucleotides outside the gene matches: 3.

The J gene is TRBJ2-1, the V gene TRBV7-3; 10 nucleotides align to TRBD1. Germline assignment: CDR1 SGHTA and CDR2 FQGTGA. V shed 4 bases, J shed 6 bases, and the junction held 6 bases outside the gene matches. The CDR3 is 15 residues long. The CDR3 DNA reads as TGTGCCAGCAGCTCGCGGGACAGGGGTTCCAATGAGCAGTTCTTC. Translating gives CASSSRDRGSNEQFF. The whole variable domain, remainder taken from reference TRBV7-3 and TRBJ2-1, is GAGVSQTPSNKVTEKGKYVELRCDPISGHTALYWYRQSLGQGPEFLIYFQGTGAADDSGLPNDRFFAVRPEGSVSTLKIQRTERGDSAVYLCASSSRDRGSNEQFFGPGTRLTVL.

The rearrangement uses TRBV27 and TRBJ1-5, with 7 bases matching TRBD1. Unmatched junction bases numbered 8, after V lost 5 bases and J lost 1 base. The CDR3 totals 16 residues. Germline-derived CDR1 and CDR2 are MNHEY and SMNVEV (reference sequence). The CDR3, as DNA: TGTGCCAGCAGTCCAACGACAGGGTACAGCAATCAGCCCCAGCATTTT. Its translation is CASSPTTGYSNQPQHF.

This clone showed up just once. This chain's CDR3 is CASSRTGPSTDTQYF. The CDR3 DNA is TGTGCCAGTAGCAGGACAGGGCCAAGCACAGATACGCAGTATTTT. This sequence joins TRBV19 and TRBJ2-3, with 8 bases matching TRBD1. Germline lookup yields CDR1 LNHDA and CDR2 SQIVND (reference sequence). This CDR3 is built from 15 residues. After removal of 6 bases from V and 0 bases from J, the junction contained 5 bases not matched to a gene.

This chain connects TRBV30 to TRBJ2-7; D might be TRBD1 (5 bases). The V gene's germline CDR1 is GTSNPN and CDR2 SVGIG (reference sequence). The CDR3 is 11 amino acids. Trimming stripped 5 bases from V and 3 bases from J, with 8 bases between. The CDR3 is CAWGQGYEQYF. For the CDR3, the DNA is TGTGCCTGGGGGCAGGGCTACGAGCAGTACTTC.

The gene calls are TRBV15 and TRBJ2-7; 7 bases agree with TRBD2. The germline V gene encodes CDR1 LNHNV and CDR2 YYDKDF (reference sequence). Trimming took 5 bases from V and 2 from J; bases not matched to a gene: 6. The CDR3 loop spans 14 amino acids. The CDR3 loop reads CATSPGLSPYEQYF. CDR3 bases: TGTGCCACCAGCCCGGGACTATCGCCCTACGAGCAGTACTTC.

This clone was seen only a few times. V is TRBV18 and J is TRBJ2-1, with D unresolved. V lost 0 bases to trimming and J lost 6 bases, with 6 bases between them. The CDR3 spans 13 residues. Germline CDR1 is KGHSH and CDR2 is LQKENI. CDR3 coding DNA: TGTGCCAGCTCACCACCCGCGTCCAATGAGCAGTTCTTC. Its translation: CASSPPASNEQFF.

The chain is built from TRBV19 and TRBJ2-1; 8 positions agree with TRBD1. V lost 3 bases, J lost 9 bases, and 13 bases stayed unmatched. The CDR3 extends over 16 amino acids. CDR1 is LNHDA, CDR2 SQIVND, per germline (reference sequence). CDR3 sequence reads: CASSMAAGGSLSEQFF. In nucleotides, the CDR3 is TGTGCCAGTAGTATGGCGGCAGGGGGCTCCCTCAGTGAGCAGTTCTTC.

The V call is TRBV19, the J call TRBJ2-5; D ambiguous. Germline CDR1 and CDR2: LNHDA and SQIVND (reference sequence). The CDR3 length is 12 residues. Trimming shortened V by 4 bases and J by 4 bases, and 7 bases separated the two germline ends. CDR3 DNA sequence: TGTGCCAGTAGTACCGGAGCAGAGACCCAGTACTTC. Amino acids: CASSTGAETQYF.

This clone is a singleton in its sample. The chain carries TRBV11-2 and TRBJ2-4, with a weak D call TRBD2 (6 bases). Between the trimmed V and J ends, which lost 0 bases and 9 bases, there was a span of 15 bases. Per the germline V gene, CDR1 is SGHAT and CDR2 is FQNNGV. The CDR3 is 15 amino acids. CDR3 residues: CASSLDSLGGTIQYF. CDR3 DNA sequence: TGTGCCAGCAGCTTAGATTCTTTGGGCGGGACCATTCAGTACTTC.

The chain has TRBV21-1 and TRBJ1-5; the table's D call of TRBD1 was not tested on the DNA. TRBV21-1 is a recognized pseudogene. This CDR3 has 19 amino acids. The CDR3 sequence is CASSHIPTGTDYSNQPQHF. DNA for the CDR3: TGTGCCAGCAGTCATATCCCAACCGGGACAGATTATAGCAATCAGCCCCAGCATTTT.

The J gene is TRBJ2-3, the V gene TRBV30, with a possible D match to TRBD1 (6 bases). The germline V and J ends were trimmed by 0 bases and 2 bases, with 6 bases remaining between them. The CDR3 is 13 amino acids. Germline CDR1 and CDR2: GTSNPN and SVGIG (reference sequence). The CDR3 here is CAWSVGHTDTQYF. CDR3 DNA sequence: TGTGCCTGGAGTGTGGGACACACAGATACGCAGTATTTT.

J is TRBJ2-3 and V is TRBV7-2, with TRBD2 as a possible D gene (6 bases). The CDR3 has 16 residues. Trimming shortened V by 7 bases and J by 0 bases, and 17 bases separated the two germline ends. Per the germline V gene, CDR1 is SGHTA and CDR2 is FQGNSA. CDR3 residues: CASNSLAELSTDTQYF. CDR3 coding DNA: TGTGCCAGCAACTCATTAGCGGAGCTTAGCACAGATACGCAGTATTTT.

The chain is built from TRBV12-2 and TRBJ2-7; the D call TRBD2 from the table was never checked on the DNA. TRBV12-2 is termed a pseudogene. CDR3 size: 16 residues. The CDR3 reads CASRLGAGPRGYEQYF. The DNA for the CDR3 is TGTGCAAGTCGCTTGGGAGCGGGACCTCGGGGCTACGAGCAGTACTTC.